This T cell receptor (beta chain) is drawn from a study of blood T cell repertoires in COVID-19 (TCRdb year 2020). A note on the overall study: Samples from collaborators originated in the United States, Italy and Spain and spanned both the acute and convalescent phases of COVID-19. A de-identified subject ID, COVID-19 status, age in years and sex were almost always included in the sample metadata. The prospective study material was composed of cDNA or gDNA derived from T cells, B-cell-depleted T cells, or PBMCs. Where available, HLA class I and class II types were taken from metadata supplied by the sample provider and were not determined by assay-based typing. Samples were obtained from the ongoing ImmuneRACE study (first 160 participants) and from about 1,300 subjects provided by 6 global collaborators. The dataset comprised deeply sampled blood TCRbeta repertoires from subjects exposed to, actively infected with, or recovered from COVID-19. A freely available public database, intended as a resource for researchers studying the immune response to SARS-CoV-2, is where the repertoires were released.

Another Seattle source contributed samples from volunteer blood donors who had recovered from COVID-19. Whole blood was collected in K2EDTA tubes by collaborating institutions according to the institutions' own protocols. For TCRbeta analysis, collaborators shipped samples as frozen whole blood, isolated PBMCs, or DNA extracted from either of those sample types. As to this clone: Its antigen is unknown. Nothing much larger sits one base from this clone, and base qualities are not available.

V is pared back by 4 bases and J by 4 bases, with 5 bases lying between the germline termini. Based on the germline V gene, the CDR1 and CDR2 sequences are KGHSY and FQNENV. From its cysteine to its phenylalanine, the CDR3 spans 11 amino acids. The DNA shown is the 33-base CDR3, in frame from base 1. TCRbeta CDR3 regions were amplified from genomic DNA by means of the immunoSEQ Assay, a bias-controlled multiplex PCR. Per the authors' processing: The number of nucleated cells in each sample was estimated by amplification of reference gene primers within the assay. Sequence reads were collapsed and filtered to measure the absolute abundance of every unique TCRbeta CDR3 rearrangement. For each sample, productive Simpson clonality was calculated by taking the square root of Simpson's diversity index across productive rearrangements. The table comes from immuneACCESS by way of TCRdb, which keeps in-frame sequences with V and J called. Part of the clones is missing from these tables; in studies checked, under half for an unresolved V gene and the rest for unknown reasons. V and J calls and clone size come straight from that table; D and trimming were deduced from the DNA. This sample is represented by approximately 200,000 clones; approximately 81% of them were singletons. The top ten clonotypes cover roughly 2.6% of the sample.

Broad study findings and their caveats: How much clinical and demographic metadata was included differed by source and by participant, and the metadata was provided uncurated.

The chain couples TRBV16 to TRBJ2-7, with an unclear D gene assignment. The sequence was obtained from a man in his fifties or sixties who had recovered from COVID-19. The sequenced sample was peripheral blood. The CDR3 region reads CASSPYYEQYF. The nucleotides are TGTGCCAGCAGCCCTTATTACGAGCAGTACTTC.